This TCR beta chain was captured in a study of blood T cell repertoires in COVID-19. Using immunoSEQ multiplex PCR, the repertoire was profiled, and TCRdb retains in-frame clones only, with some absent. Here the sample spans about 260,000 clones, 87% being singletons. CDR3 length: 15 amino acids. The V end lost 6 bases, the J end lost 3 bases, and 16 bases lay between the germline ends. Germline CDR1 and CDR2: SGHRS and YFSETQ. The sample taken for sequencing was peripheral blood. This chain uses TRBV5-1 with TRBJ2-1, with D perhaps TRBD1 (6 bases). The TCR originated in a woman aged 40 to 55 who had recovered from COVID-19. Written as DNA, the CDR3 is TGCGCCAGCACATTTGGGGGCACGAACTACAATGAGCAGTTCTTC. It yields the protein CASTFGGTNYNEQFF.